This is a list of T cell receptor beta chains from one sample in a study of T cell responses to AZD1222 COVID-19 vaccine. Assay: immunoSEQ multiplex PCR; the TCRdb copy retains only in-frame clones and omits some. Here the sample spans tens of thousands of clones, 86% being singletons. Sequenced material: peripheral blood, taken 28 days after the second AZD1222 dose. The source is an adult who received the AZD1222 COVID-19 vaccine. The CDR3 runs from the conserved cysteine through the conserved F or W. The D gene is left open where the match is weak. The size entry is marked missing in some rows and otherwise reads once, few, many or a size class.

few | TRBJ2-3 | TRBD2 | TRBV4-2 | CASSQDFTAGGTTDTQYF | TGTGCCAGCAGCCAAGATTTCACGGCGGGAGGCACCACAGATACGCAGTATTTT
few | TRBJ2-5 | TRBD2 | TRBV7-9 | CASSSPTSGAETQYF | TGTGCCAGCAGCTCGCCGACTAGCGGGGCAGAGACCCAGTACTTC
- | TRBJ1-5 | - | TRBV7-2 | CASSRWISNQPQHF | TGTGCCAGCAGCCGGTGGATTAGCAATCAGCCCCAGCATTTT
- | TRBJ1-3 | - | TRBV7-8 | CASSLGAGTHSGNTIYF | TGTGCCAGCAGCTTAGGGGCCGGGACTCACTCTGGAAACACCATATATTTT
- | TRBJ2-4 | - | TRBV4-3 | CASSQEGRGRRYF | TGCGCCAGCAGCCAAGAAGGTCGGGGCAGGAGGTACTTC
- | TRBJ2-1 | - | TRBV7-3 | CASSTALSSYNEQFF | TGTGCCAGCAGCACAGCACTGAGCTCCTACAATGAGCAGTTCTTC
- | TRBJ2-2 | TRBD2 | TRBV29-1 | CSVVLGTRTTGELFF | TGCAGCGTTGTCCTAGGGACTAGAACGACCGGGGAGCTGTTTTTT
- | TRBJ2-1 | - | TRBV20-1 | CSARPAGEQFF | TGCAGTGCTAGACCAGCGGGTGAGCAGTTCTTC
- | TRBJ1-4 | TRBD1 | TRBV27 | CASSSDRGGTKLFF | TGTGCCAGCAGTTCCGACAGGGGTGGTACAAAACTGTTTTTT
- | TRBJ2-1 | - | TRBV18 | CASSKLDEQFF | TGTGCCAGCTCAAAACTGGATGAGCAGTTCTTC
once | TRBJ1-2 | - | TRBV24-1 | CATSDLGLGYTF | TGTGCCACCAGTGACCTGGGTCTTGGCTACACCTTC
- | TRBJ2-7 | - | TRBV11-2 | CASSLDQRTYEQYF | TGTGCCAGCAGCTTAGATCAGAGGACATACGAGCAGTACTTC
- | TRBJ2-5 | - | TRBV5-6 | CASSLAGGGETQYF | TGTGCCAGCAGCTTGGCCGGAGGGGGAGAGACCCAGTACTTC
- | TRBJ2-2 | TRBD1 | TRBV28 | CAGSGTGITGELFF | TGTGCCGGATCCGGGACAGGGATCACCGGGGAGCTGTTTTTT
- | TRBJ2-2 | - | TRBV3-1/TRBV3-2 | CASSLQFGSGVYTGELFF | TGTGCCAGCAGCCTCCAGTTTGGGAGTGGGGTTTACACCGGGGAGCTGTTTTTT
- | TRBJ2-7 | TRBD1 | TRBV5-4 | CASSLGGQGSYEQYF | TGTGCCAGCAGCTTGGGGGGACAGGGCTCCTACGAGCAGTACTTC
- | TRBJ2-5 | - | TRBV5-6 | CASSGGAGTNQETQYF | TGTGCCAGCAGCGGAGGGGCGGGGACAAACCAAGAGACCCAGTACTTC
- | TRBJ1-2 | - | TRBV12-3/TRBV12-4 | CASSLEGGRGYTF | TGTGCCAGCAGTTTAGAAGGGGGTAGGGGCTACACCTTC
- | TRBJ1-4 | TRBD1 | TRBV29-1 | CSVGQGAEKLFF | TGCAGCGTTGGACAGGGTGCTGAAAAACTGTTTTTT
- | TRBJ2-1 | TRBD2 | TRBV25-1 | CASSPRGTSGHNEQFF | TGTGCCAGCAGTCCCAGGGGGACTAGCGGTCACAATGAGCAGTTCTTC
- | TRBJ2-2 | - | TRBV4-1 | CASSKTPSATGELFF | TGCGCCAGCAGCAAGACCCCTAGTGCTACCGGGGAGCTGTTTTTT
- | TRBJ2-7 | TRBD2 | TRBV7-2 | CASSLSGRVGEQYF | TGTGCCAGCAGCCTTAGCGGGAGGGTGGGAGAGCAGTACTTC
- | TRBJ2-7 | TRBD1 | TRBV30 | CAWSVFIGGPRGVYEQYF | TGTGCCTGGAGTGTTTTTATAGGGGGCCCCCGAGGGGTTTACGAGCAGTACTTC
- | TRBJ1-2 | - | TRBV23-1 | CATDESLYGYTF | TGCGCCACCGATGAGAGCCTGTATGGCTACACCTTC
- | TRBJ2-3 | - | TRBV3-1/TRBV3-2 | CASSQERGRRGTDTQYF | TGTGCCAGCAGCCAAGAGAGGGGGAGACGGGGCACAGATACGCAGTATTTT
- | TRBJ1-2 | - | TRBV29-1 | CSVKLEGGYTF | TGCAGCGTAAAACTTGAGGGTGGCTACACCTTC
once | TRBJ2-1 | TRBD1 | TRBV11-2 | CASSFRTGNNEQFF | TGTGCCAGCAGCTTTCGGACAGGGAACAATGAGCAGTTCTTC
few | TRBJ2-1 | TRBD2 | TRBV29-1 | CSVEDPRTRSNEQFF | TGCAGCGTTGAAGATCCGAGGACTAGGTCCAATGAGCAGTTCTTC
- | TRBJ1-1 | - | TRBV30 | CAWSLQGTVRAFF | TGTGCCTGGAGCCTACAGGGTACCGTCCGAGCTTTCTTT
- | TRBJ2-5 | - | TRBV14 | CASSSRQETQYF | TGTGCCAGCAGCTCCCGACAAGAGACCCAGTACTTC
once | TRBJ2-1 | - | TRBV11-1 | CASSLGPGTNEQFF | TGTGCCAGCAGCTTAGGGCCGGGGACGAATGAGCAGTTCTTC
- | TRBJ1-5 | TRBD1 | TRBV7-2 | CASSFNRGSNQPQHF | TGTGCCAGCAGCTTCAACAGGGGCTCGAATCAGCCCCAGCATTTT
- | TRBJ1-1 | - | TRBV2 | CASSESGRRTEAFF | TGTGCCAGCAGTGAATCAGGGCGGAGGACTGAAGCTTTCTTT
- | TRBJ1-6 | - | TRBV4-1 | CASSQLSTGELYSPLHF | TGCGCCAGCAGCCAATTGTCTACCGGCGAACTTTATTCACCCCTCCACTTT
- | TRBJ2-1 | - | TRBV21-1 | CASSKGGREKYEQFF | TGTGCCAGCAGCAAAGGTGGACGGGAAAAGTATGAGCAGTTCTTC
few | TRBJ1-2 | - | TRBV7-9 | CASSATGTKYGYTF | TGTGCCAGCAGCGCTACCGGGACGAAATATGGCTACACCTTC
- | TRBJ1-5 | TRBD1 | TRBV7-2 | CASSPMTGGIGQPQHF | TGTGCCAGCAGCCCGATGACAGGGGGCATTGGGCAGCCCCAGCATTTT
- | TRBJ1-3 | TRBD1 | TRBV28 | CASSLWTGSSGNTIYF | TGTGCCAGCAGTTTGTGGACAGGGAGCTCTGGAAACACCATATATTTT
- | TRBJ1-4 | - | TRBV2 | CASTPEGSRNEKLFF | TGTGCCAGCACTCCGGAAGGCAGCAGAAATGAAAAACTGTTTTTT
- | TRBJ2-4 | - | TRBV5-1 | CASSWQASSNIQYF | TGCGCCAGCAGCTGGCAAGCTAGTTCAAACATTCAGTACTTC
- | TRBJ1-2 | - | TRBV5-8 | CASSLVSGYGYTF | TGTGCCAGCAGCTTGGTGTCGGGGTATGGCTACACCTTC
- | TRBJ2-1 | - | TRBV5-1 | CASRDRDSHGQFF | TGCGCCAGCAGGGATCGGGACTCGCATGGGCAGTTCTTC
- | TRBJ1-1 | TRBD1 | TRBV9 | CASSVSGTGFTEAFF | TGTGCCAGCAGCGTCTCCGGGACAGGGTTCACTGAAGCTTTCTTT
- | TRBJ1-1 | - | TRBV5-1 | CASRMVGSNTEAFF | TGCGCCAGCAGAATGGTGGGCTCGAACACTGAAGCTTTCTTT